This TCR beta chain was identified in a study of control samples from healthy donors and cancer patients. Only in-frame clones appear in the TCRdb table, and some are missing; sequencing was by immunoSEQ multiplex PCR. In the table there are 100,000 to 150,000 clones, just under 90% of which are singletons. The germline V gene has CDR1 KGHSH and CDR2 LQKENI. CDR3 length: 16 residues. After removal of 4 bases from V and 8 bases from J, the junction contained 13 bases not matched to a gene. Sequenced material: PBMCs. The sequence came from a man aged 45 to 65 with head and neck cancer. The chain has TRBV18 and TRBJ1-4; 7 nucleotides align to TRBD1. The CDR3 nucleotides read TGTGCCAGCTCACTACCCGAGGGGGCAGGGGCCGAAAAACTGTTTTTT. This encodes CASSLPEGAGAEKLFF.